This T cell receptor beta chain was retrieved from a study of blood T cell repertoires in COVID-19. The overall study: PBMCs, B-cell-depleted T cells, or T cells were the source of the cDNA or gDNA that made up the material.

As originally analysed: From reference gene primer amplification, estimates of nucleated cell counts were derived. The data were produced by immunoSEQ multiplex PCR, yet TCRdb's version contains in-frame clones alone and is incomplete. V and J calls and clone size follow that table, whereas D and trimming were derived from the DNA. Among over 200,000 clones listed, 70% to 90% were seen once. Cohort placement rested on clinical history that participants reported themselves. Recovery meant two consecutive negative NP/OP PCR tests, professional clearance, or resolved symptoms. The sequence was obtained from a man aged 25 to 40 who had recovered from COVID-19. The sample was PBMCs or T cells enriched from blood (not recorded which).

The CDR3 DNA reads as TGTGCCAGTAGTATAGTTAGAAACTATGGCTACACCTTC. Translation gives CASSIVRNYGYTF. The chain is built from TRBV19 and TRBJ1-2; D unresolved. V lost 1 base to trimming and J lost 2 bases, with 5 bases between them. The CDR3 has 13 amino acids. Germline loops: CDR1 LNHDA, CDR2 SQIVND (reference sequence).